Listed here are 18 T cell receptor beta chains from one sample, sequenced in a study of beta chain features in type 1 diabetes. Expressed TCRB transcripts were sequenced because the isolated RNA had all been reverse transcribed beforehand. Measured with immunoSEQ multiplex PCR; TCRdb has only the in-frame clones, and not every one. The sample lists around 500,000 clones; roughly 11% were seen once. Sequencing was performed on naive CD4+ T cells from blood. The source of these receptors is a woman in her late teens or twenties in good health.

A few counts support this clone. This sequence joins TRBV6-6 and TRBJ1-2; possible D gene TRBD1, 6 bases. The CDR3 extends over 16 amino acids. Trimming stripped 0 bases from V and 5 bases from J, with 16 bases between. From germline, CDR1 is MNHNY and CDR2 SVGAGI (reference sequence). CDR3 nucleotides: TGTGCCAGCAGTTACTCCGGACAAACCAGGGGTTATGGCTACACCTTC. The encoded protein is CASSYSGQTRGYGYTF.

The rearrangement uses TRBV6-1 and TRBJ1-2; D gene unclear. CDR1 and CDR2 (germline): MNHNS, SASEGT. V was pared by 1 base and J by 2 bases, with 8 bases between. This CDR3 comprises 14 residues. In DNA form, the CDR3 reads TGTGCCAGCAGTGAAGGTGGAACAAACTATGGCTACACCTTC. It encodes CASSEGGTNYGYTF.

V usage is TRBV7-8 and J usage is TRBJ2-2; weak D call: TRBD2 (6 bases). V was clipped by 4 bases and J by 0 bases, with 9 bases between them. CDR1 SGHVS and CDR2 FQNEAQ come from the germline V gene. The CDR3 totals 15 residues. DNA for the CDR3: TGTGCCAGCAGCTGGGACTCCACGAACACCGGGGAGCTGTTTTTT. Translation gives CASSWDSTNTGELFF.

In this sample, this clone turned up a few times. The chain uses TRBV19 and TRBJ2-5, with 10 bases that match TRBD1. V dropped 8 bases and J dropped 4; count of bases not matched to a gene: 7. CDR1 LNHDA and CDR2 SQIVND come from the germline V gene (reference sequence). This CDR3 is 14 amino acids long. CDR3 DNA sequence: TGTGCCAGTCACAACCGGACAGGGGGAGAGACCCAGTACTTC. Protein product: CASHNRTGGETQYF.

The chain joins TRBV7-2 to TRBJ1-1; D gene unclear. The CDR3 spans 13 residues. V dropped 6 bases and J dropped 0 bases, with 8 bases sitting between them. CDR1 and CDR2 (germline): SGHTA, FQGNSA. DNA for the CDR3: TGTGCCAGCAGGTACAGAATGAACACTGAAGCTTTCTTT. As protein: CASRYRMNTEAFF.

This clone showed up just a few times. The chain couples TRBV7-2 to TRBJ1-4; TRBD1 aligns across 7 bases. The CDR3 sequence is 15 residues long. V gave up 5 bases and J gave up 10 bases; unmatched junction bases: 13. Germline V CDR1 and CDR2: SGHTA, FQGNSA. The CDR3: CASSTRDSYPGKLFF. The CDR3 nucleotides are TGTGCCAGCAGCACGCGGGACAGTTACCCCGGAAAACTGTTTTTT.

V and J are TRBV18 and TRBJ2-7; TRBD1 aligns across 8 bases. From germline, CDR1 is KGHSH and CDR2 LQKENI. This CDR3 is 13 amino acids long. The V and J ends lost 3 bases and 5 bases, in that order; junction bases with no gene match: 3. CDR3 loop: CASSPDRGHEQYF. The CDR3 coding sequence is TGTGCCAGCTCACCCGACAGGGGCCACGAGCAGTACTTC.

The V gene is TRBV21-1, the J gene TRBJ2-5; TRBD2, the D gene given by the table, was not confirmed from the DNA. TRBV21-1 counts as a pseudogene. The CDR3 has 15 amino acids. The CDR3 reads CASSKGTTGRETQYF. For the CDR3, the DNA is TGTGCCAGCAGCAAAGGGACTACAGGCAGAGAGACCCAGTACTTC.

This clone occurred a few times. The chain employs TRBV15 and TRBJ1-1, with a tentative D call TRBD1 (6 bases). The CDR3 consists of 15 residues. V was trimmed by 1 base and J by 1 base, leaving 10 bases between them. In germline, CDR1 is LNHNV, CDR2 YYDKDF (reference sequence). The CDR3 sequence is CATSRAGTRNTEAFF. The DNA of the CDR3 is TGTGCCACCAGCAGAGCCGGGACAAGGAACACTGAAGCTTTCTTT.

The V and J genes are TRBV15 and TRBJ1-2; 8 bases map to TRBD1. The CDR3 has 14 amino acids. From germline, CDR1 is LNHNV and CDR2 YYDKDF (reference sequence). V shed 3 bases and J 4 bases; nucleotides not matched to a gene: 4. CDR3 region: CATSRDRVTYGYTF. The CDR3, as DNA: TGTGCCACCAGCAGGGACAGGGTCACCTATGGCTACACCTTC.

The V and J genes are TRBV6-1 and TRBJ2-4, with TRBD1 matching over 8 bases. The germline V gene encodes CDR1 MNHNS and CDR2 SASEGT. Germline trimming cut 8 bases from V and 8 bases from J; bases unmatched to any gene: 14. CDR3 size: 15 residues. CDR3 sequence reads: CASYDVAGGKDIQYF. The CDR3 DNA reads TGTGCCAGCTACGACGTGGCAGGGGGCAAGGACATTCAGTACTTC.

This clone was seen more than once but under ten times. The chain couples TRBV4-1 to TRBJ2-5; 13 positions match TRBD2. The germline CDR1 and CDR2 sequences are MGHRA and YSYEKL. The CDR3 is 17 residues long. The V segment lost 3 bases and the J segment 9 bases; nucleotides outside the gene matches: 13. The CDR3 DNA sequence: TGCGCCAGCAGCCAGCCTAGGACTAGCGGGGGTGTAAGGGCCCAGTACTTC. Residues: CASSQPRTSGGVRAQYF.

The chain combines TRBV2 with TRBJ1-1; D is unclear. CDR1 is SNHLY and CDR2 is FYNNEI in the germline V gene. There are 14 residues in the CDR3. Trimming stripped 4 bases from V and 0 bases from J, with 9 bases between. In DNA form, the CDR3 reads TGTGCCAGCAGTGGGAGGGTACTGAACACTGAAGCTTTCTTT. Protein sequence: CASSGRVLNTEAFF.

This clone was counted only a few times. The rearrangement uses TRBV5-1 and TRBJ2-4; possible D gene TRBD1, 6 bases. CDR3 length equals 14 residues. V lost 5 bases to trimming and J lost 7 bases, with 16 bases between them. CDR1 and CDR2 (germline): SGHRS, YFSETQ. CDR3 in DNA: TGCGCCAGCAGTCCTCGGACAGCCATGAACATTCAGTACTTC. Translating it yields CASSPRTAMNIQYF.

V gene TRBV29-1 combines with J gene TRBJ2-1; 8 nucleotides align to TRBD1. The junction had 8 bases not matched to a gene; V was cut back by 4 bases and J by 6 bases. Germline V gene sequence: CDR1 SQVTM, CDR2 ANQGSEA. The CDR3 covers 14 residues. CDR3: CSVGGQGSVNEQFF. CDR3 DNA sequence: TGCAGCGTTGGCGGACAGGGCTCTGTCAATGAGCAGTTCTTC.

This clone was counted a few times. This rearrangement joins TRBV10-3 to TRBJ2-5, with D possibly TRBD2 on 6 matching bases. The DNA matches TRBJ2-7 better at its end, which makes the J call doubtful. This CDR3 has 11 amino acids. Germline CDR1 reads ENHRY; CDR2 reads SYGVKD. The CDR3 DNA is TGTGCCATGGGACTTCTCTACGAGCAGTACTTC. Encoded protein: CAMGLLYEQYF.

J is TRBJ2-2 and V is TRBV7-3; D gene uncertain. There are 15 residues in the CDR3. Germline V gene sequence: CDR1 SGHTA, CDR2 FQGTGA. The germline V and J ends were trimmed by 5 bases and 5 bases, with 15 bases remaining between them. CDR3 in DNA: TGTGCCAGCAGCCCCCGGGCGGTATCGACCGGGGAGCTGTTTTTT. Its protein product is CASSPRAVSTGELFF.

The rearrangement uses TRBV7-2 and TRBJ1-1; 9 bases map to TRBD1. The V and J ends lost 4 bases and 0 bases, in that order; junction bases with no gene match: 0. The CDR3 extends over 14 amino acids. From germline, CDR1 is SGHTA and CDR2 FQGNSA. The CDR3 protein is CASSWDRVNTEAFF. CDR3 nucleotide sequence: TGTGCCAGCAGCTGGGACAGGGTGAACACTGAAGCTTTCTTT.